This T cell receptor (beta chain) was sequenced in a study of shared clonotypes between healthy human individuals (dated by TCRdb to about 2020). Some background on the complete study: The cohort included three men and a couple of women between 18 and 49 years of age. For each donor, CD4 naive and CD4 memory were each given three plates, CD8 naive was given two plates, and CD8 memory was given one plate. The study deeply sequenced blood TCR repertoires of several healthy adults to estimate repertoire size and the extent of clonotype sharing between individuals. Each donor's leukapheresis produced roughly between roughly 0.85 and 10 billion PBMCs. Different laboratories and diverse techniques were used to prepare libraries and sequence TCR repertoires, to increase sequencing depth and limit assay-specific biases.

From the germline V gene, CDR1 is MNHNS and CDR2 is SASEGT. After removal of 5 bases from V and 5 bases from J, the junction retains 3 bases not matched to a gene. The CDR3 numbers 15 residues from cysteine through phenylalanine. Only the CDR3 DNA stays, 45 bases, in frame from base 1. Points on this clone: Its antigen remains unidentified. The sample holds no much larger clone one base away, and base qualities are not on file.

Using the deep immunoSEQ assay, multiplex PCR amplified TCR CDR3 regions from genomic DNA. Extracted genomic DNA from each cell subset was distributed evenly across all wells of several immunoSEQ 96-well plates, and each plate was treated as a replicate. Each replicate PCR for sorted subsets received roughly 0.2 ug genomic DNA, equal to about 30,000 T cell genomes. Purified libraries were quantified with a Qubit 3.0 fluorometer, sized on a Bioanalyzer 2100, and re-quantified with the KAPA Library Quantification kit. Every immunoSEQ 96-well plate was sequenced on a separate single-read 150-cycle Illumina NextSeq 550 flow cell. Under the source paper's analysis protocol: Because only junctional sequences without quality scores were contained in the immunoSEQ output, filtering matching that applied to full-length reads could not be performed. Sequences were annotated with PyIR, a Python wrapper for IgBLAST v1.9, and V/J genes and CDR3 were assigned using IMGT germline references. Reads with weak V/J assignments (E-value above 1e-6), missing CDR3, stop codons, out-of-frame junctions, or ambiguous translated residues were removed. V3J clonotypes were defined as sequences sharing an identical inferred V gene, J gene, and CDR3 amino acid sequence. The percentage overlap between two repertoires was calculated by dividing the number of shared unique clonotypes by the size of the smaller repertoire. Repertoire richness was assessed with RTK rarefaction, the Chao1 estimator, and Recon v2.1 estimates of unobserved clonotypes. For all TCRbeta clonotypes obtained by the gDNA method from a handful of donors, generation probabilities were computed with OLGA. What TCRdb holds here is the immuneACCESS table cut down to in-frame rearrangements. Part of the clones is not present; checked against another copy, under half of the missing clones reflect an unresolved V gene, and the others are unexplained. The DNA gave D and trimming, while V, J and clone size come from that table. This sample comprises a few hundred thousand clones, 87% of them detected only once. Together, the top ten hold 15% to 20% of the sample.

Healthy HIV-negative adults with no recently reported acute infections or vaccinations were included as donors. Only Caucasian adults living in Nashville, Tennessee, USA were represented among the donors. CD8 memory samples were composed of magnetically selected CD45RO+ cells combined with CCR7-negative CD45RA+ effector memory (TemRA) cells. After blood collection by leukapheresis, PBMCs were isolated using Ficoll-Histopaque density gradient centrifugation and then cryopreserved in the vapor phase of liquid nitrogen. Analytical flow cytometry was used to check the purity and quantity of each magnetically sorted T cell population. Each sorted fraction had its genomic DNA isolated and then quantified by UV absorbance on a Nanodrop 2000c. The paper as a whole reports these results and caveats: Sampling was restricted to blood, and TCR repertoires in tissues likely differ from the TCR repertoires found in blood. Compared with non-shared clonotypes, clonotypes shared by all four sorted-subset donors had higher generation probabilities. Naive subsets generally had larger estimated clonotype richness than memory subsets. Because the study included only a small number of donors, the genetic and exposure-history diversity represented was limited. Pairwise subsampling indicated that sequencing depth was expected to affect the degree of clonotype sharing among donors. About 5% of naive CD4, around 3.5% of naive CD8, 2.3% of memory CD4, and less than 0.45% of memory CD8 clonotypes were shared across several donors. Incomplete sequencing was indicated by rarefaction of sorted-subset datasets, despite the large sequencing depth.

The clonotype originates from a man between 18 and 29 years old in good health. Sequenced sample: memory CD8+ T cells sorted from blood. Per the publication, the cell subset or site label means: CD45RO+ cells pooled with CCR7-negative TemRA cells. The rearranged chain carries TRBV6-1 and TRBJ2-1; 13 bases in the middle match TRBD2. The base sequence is TGTGCCAGCAGTCGACTAGCGGGGGGCCACAATGAGCAGTTCTTC. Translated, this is CASSRLAGGHNEQFF.